This TCR beta chain was sequenced during a study of T cell responses to AZD1222 COVID-19 vaccine. General study points: A reported finding is that nearly half of spike-specific TCRs target unmutated variant regions. The donor group comprised mostly white British people and more females; the analysis possibly underestimated clonal diversity. Sampling that yielded the repertoires occurred only after the peak T cell response.

Assay: immunoSEQ multiplex PCR; the TCRdb copy retains only in-frame clones and omits some. The sample lists 200,000 or so clones, about 90% occurring once. Germline V lookup: CDR1 SGHTA, CDR2 FQGNSA. The V end lost 2 bases, the J end lost 4 bases, and 8 bases lay between the germline ends. The CDR3 runs 13 residues. As concerns this clone: Its antigen is unknown.

The genes are TRBV7-2 and TRBJ1-2; no reliable D call. This TCR came from an adult in good health. The material sequenced was peripheral blood, taken on day 0 of AZD1222 vaccination. The CDR3 DNA sequence: TGTGCCAGCAGCTTACAGCATCTCTATGGCTACACCTTC. Translating it yields CASSLQHLYGYTF.